This record concerns one T cell receptor (beta chain) sequence. The authors' processing: For nucleated cells, counts were estimated from reference gene primer amplification. TCRdb's table, derived via immunoSEQ multiplex PCR, lists solely in-frame clones and lacks some. For V, J and clone size, that table is used; D and trimming come from the DNA. The sample lists 55,000 to 70,000 clones; approximately 87% were seen once. The CDR3 is 18 residues long. CDR1 and CDR2 from the germline V gene are SGDLS and YYNGEE. The V end lost 0 bases, the J end lost 5 bases, and 23 bases lay between the germline ends. This sample was included in a study of blood T cell repertoires in COVID-19. Study in general: Acute and convalescent COVID-19 specimens originated in the United States, Italy and Spain. PBMCs, B-cell-depleted T cells, or T cells provided the cDNA or gDNA that made up the material.

This chain links TRBV9 with TRBJ1-2; D perhaps matches TRBD1 (6 bases). Sequenced: peripheral blood. The source is a man in his sixties with acute or convalescent COVID-19. Written as DNA, the CDR3 is TGTGCCAGCAGCGTAGCCAGGGAGGGGGTTTCTCAGGGGTATGGCTACACCTTC. Its protein product is CASSVAREGVSQGYGYTF.